This TCR beta chain was sequenced during a study of blood T cell repertoires in COVID-19. About the study: Spain, Italy and the United States supplied samples that represented acute and convalescent COVID-19.

Germline lookup yields CDR1 SGHNT and CDR2 YYREEE (reference sequence). The CDR3 sequence is 16 residues long. V lost 5 bases, J lost 10 bases, and 24 bases lay in between. The data were produced by immunoSEQ multiplex PCR, yet TCRdb's version contains in-frame clones alone and is incomplete. The sample lists approximately 200,000 clones, 75% to 90% seen once, with around 4% in the top ten. This chain links TRBV5-4 with TRBJ1-4; D possibly corresponds to TRBD1 (5 bases). The TCR originated in a woman aged 30 to 39 who had been exposed to COVID-19. Sequences were obtained from PBMCs or T cells enriched from blood (not recorded which). DNA of the CDR3: TGTGCCAGCAGTATAAACCGGGGGGGGGAGTACGGAAAACTGTTTTTT. Its protein product is CASSINRGGEYGKLFF.